This TCR beta chain was sequenced in a study of T cells after yellow fever vaccination. Study results and limitations: It was a small share of clonotypes that appeared in both CD4 and CD8 compartments.

UMIs were added to TCR cDNA along with a universal primer site when it was made by 5'RACE template switching. Each CDR3 protein gets one entry after TCRdb re-called the 5' RACE reads with MiXCR. The sample records a few hundred thousand distinct CDR3 sequences, about 5.2% being singletons. With 0 bases removed from V and 4 bases from J, the gap between germline ends came to 5 bases. The CDR3 extends over 13 amino acids. The germline gives CDR1 SGHNT, CDR2 YENEEA. Concerning this clonotype: Its antigen remains unknown.

The chain combines TRBV11-3 with TRBJ2-3; D ambiguous. The origin of this receptor is a young man who received the YFV17D yellow fever vaccine. The sequences come from CD4+ T cells sorted from PBMCs, collected on the day of the yellow fever booster vaccination. CDR3 DNA: TGTGCCAGCAGCTTAGATCCGGCAGATACGCAGTATTTT. This translates into CASSLDPADTQYF.